The T cell receptor beta chain under discussion was sequenced for a study of blood T cell repertoires in COVID-19. Background on the study: Whether acute or convalescent, the COVID-19 samples came from the United States, Italy and Spain.

Original methodology: Amplification with reference gene primers provided the estimates of nucleated cell counts. Some clones are missing from TCRdb's copy, which holds only in-frame ones; the method was immunoSEQ multiplex PCR. The V and J calls and clone size were taken over from that table, and D and trimming were inferred from the DNA. The sample holds approximately 28,000 clones, about 78% seen once. Germline CDR1 and CDR2: LNHDA and SQIVND (reference sequence). The length of the CDR3 is 15 residues. V lost 10 bases, J lost 5 bases, and 23 bases lay in between. This TCR derives from a boy under 10 years old with active or convalescent COVID-19. Specimen: peripheral blood. The rearrangement links TRBV19 to TRBJ2-5, with D possibly matching TRBD1 (6 bases). CDR3 sequence reads: CATPPCSGAGETQYF. The CDR3 DNA is TGTGCCACCCCCCCCTGTTCAGGGGCCGGGGAGACCCAGTACTTC.